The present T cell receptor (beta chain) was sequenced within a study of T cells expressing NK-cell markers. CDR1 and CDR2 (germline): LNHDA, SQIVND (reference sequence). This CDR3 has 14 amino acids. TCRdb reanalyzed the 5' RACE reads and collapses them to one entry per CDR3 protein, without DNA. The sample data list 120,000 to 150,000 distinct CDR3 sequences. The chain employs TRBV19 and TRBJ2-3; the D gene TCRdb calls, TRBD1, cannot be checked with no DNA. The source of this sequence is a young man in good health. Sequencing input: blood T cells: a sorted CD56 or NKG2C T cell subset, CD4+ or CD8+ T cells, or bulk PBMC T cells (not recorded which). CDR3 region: CASSTWTGDRTQYF.